This T cell receptor beta chain was identified in a study of radiotherapy plus CTLA-4 blockade in lung cancer listed by TCRdb under 2018. About the study as a whole: Objective responses were observed in 18% of enrolled patients, and disease control was achieved in 30% to 40%. General findings and caveats noted by the study authors: After treatment with radiotherapy and ipilimumab, TCR clones that came from tumors expanded in the peripheral blood. Increased serum interferon-beta after radiation, together with early dynamic changes in blood T cell clones, were reported to be the strongest predictors of response.

Focal radiation therapy combined with CTLA-4 blockade (ipilimumab) was tested in patients with chemo-refractory metastatic non-small-cell lung cancer. This clone occurred a few times. The target of this receptor is not known. No qualities accompany the bases; no much larger clone lies one base away. The library was prepared using the immunoSEQ multiplex PCR assay. TCRdb stores this immuneACCESS table with in-frame sequences only. Part of the clones is absent; in the studies checked, under half of the shortfall reflects unresolved V genes, and no reason is known for the rest. The sample table shows about 73,000 clones, and around 86% are seen once. Together, the top ten hold 35% to 50% of the sample. Unmatched junction bases come to 7, with V trimmed by 1 base and J by 3 bases. From its cysteine to its phenylalanine, the CDR3 spans 16 amino acids. Of the read, only the CDR3 DNA is kept; its 48 bases are in frame from base 1.

Specimen: peripheral blood, collected from a patient treated with radiotherapy plus ipilimumab. The clonotype originates from a human donor with non-small cell lung cancer that progressed on radiotherapy plus ipilimumab. The chain is made from TRBV23-1 and TRBJ1-2, with 8 bases matching TRBD1. TRBV23-1 is an open reading frame, and its role is uncertain. The DNA reads as follows: TGCGCCAGCAGTCAATGGGGGGACAGGATCTACTATGGCTACACCTTC. Its protein is CASSQWGDRIYYGYTF.